Listed here are 7 T cell receptor beta chains from one sample, sequenced in a study of T cell repertoires in cytomegalovirus infection. From the reads, TCRdb called clonotypes with MiXCR, one entry per CDR3 protein. The data hold 200,000 to 250,000 distinct CDR3 sequences, with 6.5% observed a single time. Sequencing was done on a sample of PBMCs. The receptors come from a human donor in good health (CMV status not recorded). Some clones in this sample may be carry-over from other donors' samples.

This clonotype was found many times. The V and J genes are TRBV5-1 and TRBJ2-3; D is possibly TRBD1 (5 bases). With 4 bases removed from V and 7 bases from J, the gap between germline ends came to 16 bases. Germline V gene data show CDR1 as SGHRS and CDR2 as YFSETQ. The CDR3 covers 14 residues. DNA for the CDR3: TGCGCCAGCAGCCCCGGGCCAGGGTTCTATACGCAGTATTTT. It codes for CASSPGPGFYTQYF.

The chain links TRBV5-5 to TRBJ1-1; D unresolved. V shed 3 bases and J shed 1 base, with 16 bases lying between them. CDR3 length: 16 amino acids. Germline V gives CDR1 SGHKS, CDR2 YYEKEE (reference sequence). The DNA for the CDR3 is TGTGCCAGCAGCTCGCCTCGTGGGAGCCCGAACACTGAAGCTTTCTTT. Translating it yields CASSSPRGSPNTEAFF.

This clonotype occurred many times. This chain connects TRBV7-2 to TRBJ2-7; a weak D match, TRBD1 (5 bases). Germline values: CDR1 SGHTA, CDR2 FQGNSA. This CDR3 has 14 amino acids. Trimming pared 1 base from V and 6 bases from J, leaving 13 bases between. The CDR3 coding sequence is TGTGCCAGCAGCTTAGTGGGGCAGGGCGGCGAGCAGTACTTC. It codes for CASSLVGQGGEQYF.

This clonotype was counted at least ten times. V usage is TRBV7-2 and J usage is TRBJ2-1; no clear D gene. CDR1 and CDR2 (germline): SGHTA, FQGNSA. The CDR3 runs to 14 residues. V was shortened by 1 base and J by 6 bases, with 10 bases between the two germline ends. This CDR3 is CASSLGGSINEQFF. CDR3 in DNA: TGTGCCAGCAGCTTAGGGGGTTCGATCAATGAGCAGTTCTTC.

This clonotype was seen ten or more times. The chain uses TRBV29-1 and TRBJ1-2, with 9 nucleotides matching TRBD1. With V trimmed by 8 bases and J by 8 bases, 12 bases remained unmatched. This CDR3 contains 13 residues. Germline V gives CDR1 SQVTM, CDR2 ANQGSEA. The CDR3 loop is CSTQTGTGLGYTF. CDR3 DNA sequence: TGCAGCACTCAGACCGGGACAGGGTTAGGCTACACCTTC.

The chain carries TRBV30 and TRBJ2-7; 8 bases fit TRBD1. V trimming: 3 bases; J trimming: 3 bases; junction bases outside the gene matches: 7. From germline, CDR1 is GTSNPN and CDR2 SVGIG (reference sequence). The CDR3 extends over 14 amino acids. The CDR3 coding sequence is TGTGCCTGGAGCAGGACAGGGTTAGTCTACGAGCAGTACTTC. Translating it yields CAWSRTGLVYEQYF.

This clonotype was recorded at least ten times. The chain recombines TRBV28 with TRBJ2-2; the D is unclear. Germline lookup yields CDR1 MDHEN and CDR2 SYDVKM. Trimming shortened V by 6 bases and J by 3 bases, and 14 bases separated the two germline ends. The CDR3 contains 15 residues. The CDR3 spells CASSRVRAYTGELFF. CDR3 in DNA: TGTGCCAGCAGCCGAGTCCGCGCCTACACCGGGGAGCTGTTTTTT.